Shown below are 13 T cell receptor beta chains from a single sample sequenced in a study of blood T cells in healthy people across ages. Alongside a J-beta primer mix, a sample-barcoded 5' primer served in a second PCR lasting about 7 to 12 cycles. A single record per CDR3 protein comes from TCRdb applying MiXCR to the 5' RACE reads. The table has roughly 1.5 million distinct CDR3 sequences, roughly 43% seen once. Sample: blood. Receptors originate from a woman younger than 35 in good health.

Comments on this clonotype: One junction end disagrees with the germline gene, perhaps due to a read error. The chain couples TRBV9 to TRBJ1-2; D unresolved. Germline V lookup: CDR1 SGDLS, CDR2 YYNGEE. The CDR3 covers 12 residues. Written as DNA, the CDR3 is TGTGCCAGCAGCGTACCTAACTATGGCTACATCTTC. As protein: CASSVPNYGYIF.

CDR3 sequence reads: CASSLMRTSGVNEQYF. The CDR3 bases are TGTGCCAGCAGCTTAATGCGGACTAGCGGGGTCAATGAGCAGTACTTC. J is TRBJ2-5 and V is TRBV7-9; 12 bases map to TRBD2. The CDR3 runs 16 residues. Per germline, CDR1 SEHNR and CDR2 FQNEAQ (reference sequence). V shed 2 bases and J 11 bases; nucleotides not matched to a gene: 12.

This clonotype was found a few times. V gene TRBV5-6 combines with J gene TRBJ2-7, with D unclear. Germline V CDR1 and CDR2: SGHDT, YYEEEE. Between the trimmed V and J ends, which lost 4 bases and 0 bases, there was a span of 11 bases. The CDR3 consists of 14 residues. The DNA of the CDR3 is TGTGCCAGCAGCCGGCAGCCCGGCTCCTACGAGCAGTACTTC. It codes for CASSRQPGSYEQYF.

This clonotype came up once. The CDR3 region has the DNA TGCGCCAGCAGCCAAGATGGGCACAGGGGATATGAGCAGTTCTTC. This encodes CASSQDGHRGYEQFF. The rearrangement links TRBV4-3 to TRBJ2-1; 7 bases agree with TRBD1. This CDR3 is built from 15 residues. V dropped 0 bases and J dropped 8; count of bases not matched to a gene: 7. Germline assignment: CDR1 LGHNA and CDR2 YSLEER.

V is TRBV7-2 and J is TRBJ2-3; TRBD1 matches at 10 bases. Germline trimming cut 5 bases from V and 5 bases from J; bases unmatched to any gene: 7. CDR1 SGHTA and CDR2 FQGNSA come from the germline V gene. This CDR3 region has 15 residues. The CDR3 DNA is TGTGCCAGCAGCACGGGACAGGGGATGAGAGATACGCAGTATTTT. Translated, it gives CASSTGQGMRDTQYF.

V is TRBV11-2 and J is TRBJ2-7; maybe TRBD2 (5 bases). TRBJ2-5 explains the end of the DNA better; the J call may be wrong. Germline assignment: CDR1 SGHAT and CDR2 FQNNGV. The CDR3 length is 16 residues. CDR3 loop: CASSLLSQVAHATQYF. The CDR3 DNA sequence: TGTGCCAGCAGCTTGTTGTCCCAGGTAGCGCACGCGACCCAGTACTTC.

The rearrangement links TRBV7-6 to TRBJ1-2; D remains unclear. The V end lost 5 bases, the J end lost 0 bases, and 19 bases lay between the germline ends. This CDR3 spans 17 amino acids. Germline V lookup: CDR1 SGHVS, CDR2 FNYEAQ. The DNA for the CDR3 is TGTGCCAGCAGCCCTTTGGCAGGCAGACACCCTAACTATGGCTACACCTTC. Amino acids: CASSPLAGRHPNYGYTF.

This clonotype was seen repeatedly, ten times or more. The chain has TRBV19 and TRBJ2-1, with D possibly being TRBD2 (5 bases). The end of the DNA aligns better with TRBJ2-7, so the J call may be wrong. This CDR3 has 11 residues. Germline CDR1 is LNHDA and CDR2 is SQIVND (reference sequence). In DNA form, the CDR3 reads TGTGCCAGCAGTGACTACAATGAGCAGTACTTC. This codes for CASSDYNEQYF.

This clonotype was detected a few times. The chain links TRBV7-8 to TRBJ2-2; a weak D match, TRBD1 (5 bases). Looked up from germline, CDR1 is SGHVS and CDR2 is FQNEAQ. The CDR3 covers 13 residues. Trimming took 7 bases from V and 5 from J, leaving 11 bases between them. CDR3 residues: CASTLAGTGELFF. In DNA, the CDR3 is TGTGCCAGCACCCTGGCAGGGACCGGGGAGCTGTTTTTT.

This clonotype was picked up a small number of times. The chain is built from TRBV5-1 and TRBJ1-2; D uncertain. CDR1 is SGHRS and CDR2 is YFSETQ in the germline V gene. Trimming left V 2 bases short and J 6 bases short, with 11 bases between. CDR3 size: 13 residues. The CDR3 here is CASSFVAGNGYTF. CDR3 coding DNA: TGCGCCAGCAGCTTTGTGGCGGGGAATGGCTACACCTTC.

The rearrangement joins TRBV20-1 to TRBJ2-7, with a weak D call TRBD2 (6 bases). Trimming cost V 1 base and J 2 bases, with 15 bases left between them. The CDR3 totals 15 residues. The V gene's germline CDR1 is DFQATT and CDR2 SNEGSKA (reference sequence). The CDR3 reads CSARGAGLRTYEQYF. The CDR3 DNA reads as TGCAGTGCTAGAGGGGCTGGACTAAGAACCTACGAGCAGTACTTC.

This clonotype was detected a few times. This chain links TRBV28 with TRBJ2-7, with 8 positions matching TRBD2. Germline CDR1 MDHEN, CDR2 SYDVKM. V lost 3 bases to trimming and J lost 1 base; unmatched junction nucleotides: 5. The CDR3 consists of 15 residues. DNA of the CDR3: TGTGCCAGCAGTTTTGGCGTAGCGGGATCCTACGAGCAGTACTTC. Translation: CASSFGVAGSYEQYF.

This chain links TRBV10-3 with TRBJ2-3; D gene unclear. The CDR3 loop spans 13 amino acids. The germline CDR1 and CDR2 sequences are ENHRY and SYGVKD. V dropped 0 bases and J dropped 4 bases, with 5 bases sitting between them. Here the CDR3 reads CAISESNSDTQYF. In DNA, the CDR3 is TGTGCCATCAGTGAGTCTAATTCAGATACGCAGTATTTT.